Listed below are T cell receptor beta chains from one sample, sequenced in a study of T cells after posttransplantation cyclophosphamide. Clones were read by immunoSEQ multiplex PCR, and TCRdb kept only the in-frame ones, dropping some. This sample yields thousands of clones, of which about 80% are seen a single time; about 34% belongs to the top ten. The source material was PBMCs, sampled after allogeneic stem cell transplant with posttransplant cyclophosphamide. The receptor set was obtained from a male patient in his sixties or seventies who received an allogeneic stem cell transplant from an unrelated donor, was CMV-positive, and had no GVHD. Some T cells may be the graft donor's. CDR3s include the opening cysteine and the closing phenylalanine or tryptophan. D genes are given only for firm matches. Not all rows give a size; the values are once, few, many and, for expanded clones, a class.

TGTGCCAGCGGAAGACTAGGGGCGGGACTCTTC CASGRLGAGLF TRBJ1-2 - - TRBV28
TGTGCCAGCAGTACACAGGGGCTTCATGAAAAACTGTTTTTT CASSTQGLHEKLFF TRBJ1-4 TRBD1 few TRBV7-2
TGCGCCAGCAGCCAAGAGGGTGGGACAGGGTCCTTAAATCAGCCCCAGCATTTT CASSQEGGTGSLNQPQHF TRBJ1-5 TRBD1 - TRBV4-1
TGTGCCAGCAGAGAGCGGGCTAGCGGGGGGACCGAGCAGTACTTC CASRERASGGTEQYF TRBJ2-7 TRBD2 - TRBV6-1
TGTGCCAGCAATTGGGCGGGAGGGCCTCAAGAGACCCAGTACTTC CASNWAGGPQETQYF TRBJ2-5 - - TRBV21-1
TGTGCCAGCAGCCACAGGGGTAGAGGCAGAATAAACACTGAAGCTTTCTTT CASSHRGRGRINTEAFF TRBJ1-1 TRBD1 once TRBV5-6
TGTGCCAGCTCCCAATACGGACAGAAGGGAGAGACCCAGTACTTC CASSQYGQKGETQYF TRBJ2-5 - - TRBV18
TGTGCCACCAGCAGAGGGGACTCTTACTACAATGAGCAGTTCTTC CATSRGDSYYNEQFF TRBJ2-1 - - TRBV15
TGTGCCTGGGGAATGACAGGGGGGGCCTACGAGCAGTACTTC CAWGMTGGAYEQYF TRBJ2-7 TRBD1 - TRBV30
TGTGCCAGCAGAGAAAGAGTATCTGGGGCCAACGTCCTGACTTTC CASRERVSGANVLTF TRBJ2-6 - - TRBV2
TGTGCCAGCAGCTCTGACTCGGGTCCCTTGGATGAGCAGTTCTTC CASSSDSGPLDEQFF TRBJ2-1 - - TRBV5-5
TGTGCCAGCAGCCCAATGGGACAGGGAAGATCCTACGAGCAGTACTTC CASSPMGQGRSYEQYF TRBJ2-7 TRBD1 few TRBV5-4
TGTGCCAGCAATAGAGTGGGGGCGGGCTACGAGCAGTACTTC CASNRVGAGYEQYF TRBJ2-7 - - TRBV7-2
TGTGCCAGCAGCTTAGGACTAGGGGGCCGGGAGCAGTATTTT CASSLGLGGREQYF TRBJ2-3 TRBD1 - TRBV13
TGTGCCAGCAACCTACAGGGGGCCTCGCGAAACACCGGGGAGCTGTTTTTT CASNLQGASRNTGELFF TRBJ2-2 TRBD1 - TRBV11-2
TGTGCCAGCGGGGACAGTCGCGGGGATGGCTACACCTTC CASGDSRGDGYTF TRBJ1-2 TRBD1 - TRBV5-4
TGTGCCATCAGTGACGGGGGCGGGGGCAATGAGCAGTTCTTC CAISDGGGGNEQFF TRBJ2-1 - - TRBV10-3
TGTGCCATCCAGGGTCCCCCTAACTATGGCTACACCTTC CAIQGPPNYGYTF TRBJ1-2 - - TRBV6-6
TGCGCCAGCAGCTTGGGACACAGAAACACCGGGGAGCTGTTTTTT CASSLGHRNTGELFF TRBJ2-2 - few TRBV5-1
TGTGCCAGCAGCTCAAGTGACAGGCGGACTGAAGCTTTCTTT CASSSSDRRTEAFF TRBJ1-1 - - TRBV5-4
TGCGCCAGCAGTCTTACCGGGTCCAAAGACAATGAGCAGTTCTTC CASSLTGSKDNEQFF TRBJ2-1 - - TRBV5-1
TGTGCCACCCGATATTCCGCTAGCGGGAGTGCGTTCTCCTACGAGCAGTACTTC CATRYSASGSAFSYEQYF TRBJ2-7 TRBD2 - TRBV19
TGTGCCAGCAGTGAAAAACCACCAACTACCTACGAGCAGTACTTC CASSEKPPTTYEQYF TRBJ2-7 - few TRBV6-1
TGCGCCAGCAGTGAGTCGAGGGCAGGGGCCCGTAATGAGCAGTTCTTC CASSESRAGARNEQFF TRBJ2-1 - - TRBV10-1
TGTGCCAGCAGTGAGGCAGGGTCCAGGGTAGGGGCTTTCTTT CASSEAGSRVGAFF TRBJ1-1 - few TRBV2
TGTGCCAGCAGCGTAGCTACTGGGCTAGCGGGCTACAATGAGCAGTTCTTC CASSVATGLAGYNEQFF TRBJ2-1 TRBD2 - TRBV9